A selection of T cell receptor beta chains follows, all from one sample in a study of blood T cell repertoires in COVID-19. Sequencing was performed with immunoSEQ multiplex PCR; in TCRdb, only in-frame clones are kept and a portion is missing. The sample comprises fewer than 75,000 clones, about nine tenths of which are singletons, and approximately 9% rests with the top ten. The sequencing sample was made of peripheral blood. These receptor sequences come from a human donor in a cohort sampled during active COVID-19. Both conserved end residues are part of each CDR3. The order of the fields is clone size, D gene, J gene, V gene, CDR3 protein, CDR3 DNA. A D gene is named only where the DNA matches it firmly. Size is omitted from some rows. Given values are once, few, many or a class for expanded clones.

abundance: NA
d_gene: NA
j_gene: TRBJ1-6
v_gene: TRBV30
CDR3aa: CAWRPGSHRAGNSPLHF
CDR3nt: TGTGCCTGGAGGCCGGGATCACATAGGGCGGGTAATTCACCCCTCCACTTT

abundance: NA
d_gene: TRBD2
j_gene: TRBJ2-7
v_gene: TRBV30
CDR3aa: CAWSIFAGAYEQYF
CDR3nt: TGTGCCTGGAGTATATTTGCGGGGGCCTACGAGCAGTACTTC

abundance: once
d_gene: NA
j_gene: TRBJ1-1
v_gene: TRBV6-5
CDR3aa: CASSYLRVEGEAFF
CDR3nt: TGTGCCAGCAGTTACCTCCGGGTGGAGGGTGAAGCTTTCTTT

abundance: NA
d_gene: TRBD1
j_gene: TRBJ1-1
v_gene: TRBV6-5
CDR3aa: CASSRRDRGTEAFF
CDR3nt: TGTGCCAGCAGTCGCCGGGACAGGGGGACTGAAGCTTTCTTT

abundance: NA
d_gene: NA
j_gene: TRBJ1-1
v_gene: TRBV9
CDR3aa: CASSVPGSTEAFF
CDR3nt: TGTGCCAGCAGCGTGCCGGGGTCCACTGAAGCTTTCTTT

abundance: NA
d_gene: NA
j_gene: TRBJ1-5
v_gene: TRBV30
CDR3aa: CAWSMYGVGNQPQHF
CDR3nt: TGTGCCTGGAGTATGTACGGGGTTGGTAATCAGCCCCAGCATTTT

abundance: NA
d_gene: NA
j_gene: TRBJ2-3
v_gene: TRBV18
CDR3aa: CASSPSGYTDTQYF
CDR3nt: TGTGCCAGCTCACCATCCGGGTACACAGATACGCAGTATTTT

abundance: NA
d_gene: TRBD1
j_gene: TRBJ1-4
v_gene: TRBV5-1
CDR3aa: CASSSPGQGFNEKLFF
CDR3nt: TGCGCCAGCAGCTCCCCGGGACAGGGTTTTAATGAAAAACTGTTTTTT

abundance: NA
d_gene: NA
j_gene: TRBJ2-1
v_gene: TRBV13
CDR3aa: CASSYRQESSYNEQFF
CDR3nt: TGTGCCAGCAGCTACCGACAGGAGAGCTCCTACAATGAGCAGTTCTTC

abundance: NA
d_gene: NA
j_gene: TRBJ2-5
v_gene: TRBV4-1
CDR3aa: CASSQVIREQETQYF
CDR3nt: TGCGCCAGCAGCCAAGTCATTAGGGAGCAAGAGACCCAGTACTTC

abundance: NA
d_gene: NA
j_gene: TRBJ2-3
v_gene: TRBV28
CDR3aa: CASSLATGLRDTQYF
CDR3nt: TGTGCCAGCAGTTTGGCCACAGGGCTCCGGGATACGCAGTATTTT

abundance: NA
d_gene: TRBD2
j_gene: TRBJ2-1
v_gene: TRBV9
CDR3aa: CASSVAAGGPGEQFF
CDR3nt: TGTGCCAGCAGCGTAGCTGCGGGAGGGCCCGGTGAGCAGTTCTTC

abundance: few
d_gene: TRBD1
j_gene: TRBJ2-3
v_gene: TRBV6-5
CDR3aa: CASRPTGVKSDTQYF
CDR3nt: TGTGCCAGCAGGCCCACAGGGGTCAAGTCAGATACGCAGTATTTT

abundance: NA
d_gene: TRBD1
j_gene: TRBJ1-4
v_gene: TRBV19
CDR3aa: CASSTPSGGEANEKLFF
CDR3nt: TGTGCCAGTAGTACCCCCTCAGGGGGCGAAGCTAATGAAAAACTGTTTTTT

abundance: NA
d_gene: TRBD2
j_gene: TRBJ2-7
v_gene: TRBV5-1
CDR3aa: CASSLGSGRFDEQYF
CDR3nt: TGCGCCAGCAGCTTGGGTAGCGGGAGGTTCGACGAGCAGTACTTC

abundance: few
d_gene: NA
j_gene: TRBJ1-4
v_gene: TRBV27
CDR3aa: CASRFAGAPNEKLFF
CDR3nt: TGTGCCAGCAGGTTCGCAGGGGCGCCGAATGAAAAACTGTTTTTT

abundance: NA
d_gene: NA
j_gene: TRBJ1-4
v_gene: TRBV28
CDR3aa: CASSSGTGSGLESEKLFF
CDR3nt: TGTGCCAGCAGTTCGGGTACAGGGTCGGGCCTTGAAAGCGAAAAACTGTTTTTT

abundance: NA
d_gene: TRBD1
j_gene: TRBJ1-2
v_gene: TRBV19
CDR3aa: CASSGQTGMGYTF
CDR3nt: TGTGCCAGTAGTGGGCAGACAGGGATGGGCTACACCTTC

abundance: once
d_gene: NA
j_gene: TRBJ2-1
v_gene: TRBV5-6
CDR3aa: CASSLPGGEQFF
CDR3nt: TGTGCCAGCAGCTTACCCGGTGGTGAGCAGTTCTTC

abundance: NA
d_gene: TRBD1
j_gene: TRBJ1-3
v_gene: TRBV5-8
CDR3aa: CASSKDRGIGNTIYF
CDR3nt: TGTGCCAGCAGCAAAGACAGGGGCATTGGAAACACCATATATTTT

abundance: NA
d_gene: NA
j_gene: TRBJ1-2
v_gene: TRBV2
CDR3aa: CASGQSNYGYTF
CDR3nt: TGTGCCAGCGGGCAGTCAAACTATGGCTACACCTTC

abundance: NA
d_gene: NA
j_gene: TRBJ2-7
v_gene: TRBV6-5
CDR3aa: CASSRSPAYEQYF
CDR3nt: TGTGCCAGCAGTCGTAGTCCCGCCTACGAGCAGTACTTC

abundance: NA
d_gene: TRBD2
j_gene: TRBJ2-7
v_gene: TRBV12-5
CDR3aa: CASGPTGGGGYEQYF
CDR3nt: TGTGCTAGTGGTCCCACCGGCGGGGGAGGCTACGAGCAGTACTTC

abundance: few
d_gene: TRBD1
j_gene: TRBJ2-5
v_gene: TRBV4-2
CDR3aa: CASSRDSYQETQYF
CDR3nt: TGTGCCAGCAGCCGGGACAGCTACCAAGAGACCCAGTACTTC

abundance: NA
d_gene: TRBD1
j_gene: TRBJ1-1
v_gene: TRBV28
CDR3aa: CASSPPQDRGLMNTEAFF
CDR3nt: TGTGCCAGCAGTCCACCTCAGGACAGGGGATTAATGAACACTGAAGCTTTCTTT

abundance: NA
d_gene: TRBD2
j_gene: TRBJ2-1
v_gene: TRBV29-1
CDR3aa: CSVGSGTSGGNEQFF
CDR3nt: TGCAGCGTTGGGAGCGGGACTAGCGGGGGCAATGAGCAGTTCTTC

abundance: NA
d_gene: NA
j_gene: TRBJ2-5
v_gene: TRBV28
CDR3aa: CASSFGGLREETQYF
CDR3nt: TGTGCCAGCAGTTTCGGGGGGCTCAGGGAAGAGACCCAGTACTTC

abundance: NA
d_gene: NA
j_gene: TRBJ2-5
v_gene: TRBV5-8
CDR3aa: CASSLEGLGNTETQYF
CDR3nt: TGTGCCAGCAGCTTGGAGGGGCTGGGTAACACAGAGACCCAGTACTTC

abundance: once
d_gene: NA
j_gene: TRBJ2-1
v_gene: TRBV11-2
CDR3aa: CASSSDVTSFDEQFF
CDR3nt: TGTGCCAGCAGCTCAGACGTCACTAGCTTCGATGAGCAGTTCTTC

abundance: NA
d_gene: TRBD2
j_gene: TRBJ2-7
v_gene: TRBV6-2/TRBV6-3
CDR3aa: CASSPASGSFLAGTYEQYF
CDR3nt: TGTGCCAGCAGCCCGGCATCGGGGAGTTTCCTAGCGGGAACCTACGAGCAGTACTTC

abundance: once
d_gene: NA
j_gene: TRBJ2-2
v_gene: TRBV6-2/TRBV6-3
CDR3aa: CASSYGRTGELFF
CDR3nt: TGTGCCAGCAGTTACGGCAGAACCGGGGAGCTGTTTTTT

abundance: few
d_gene: TRBD1
j_gene: TRBJ1-2
v_gene: TRBV7-8
CDR3aa: CASSIGQGFGYTF
CDR3nt: TGTGCCAGCAGCATCGGACAGGGCTTTGGCTACACCTTC

abundance: NA
d_gene: TRBD1
j_gene: TRBJ2-5
v_gene: TRBV28
CDR3aa: CASSLNRGGQETQYF
CDR3nt: TGTGCCAGCAGTTTGAACAGGGGTGGCCAAGAGACCCAGTACTTC

abundance: NA
d_gene: TRBD2
j_gene: TRBJ2-1
v_gene: TRBV5-1
CDR3aa: CASSLLAGVDEQFF
CDR3nt: TGCGCCAGCAGCCTACTAGCGGGAGTTGATGAGCAGTTCTTC

abundance: NA
d_gene: TRBD1
j_gene: TRBJ2-5
v_gene: TRBV5-1
CDR3aa: CASRYRGQETQYF
CDR3nt: TGCGCCAGCAGATACAGGGGGCAAGAGACCCAGTACTTC

abundance: NA
d_gene: NA
j_gene: TRBJ1-2
v_gene: TRBV4-1
CDR3aa: CASSQWRGESYTF
CDR3nt: TGCGCCAGCAGCCAATGGCGGGGGGAAAGCTACACCTTC

abundance: NA
d_gene: TRBD1
j_gene: TRBJ2-3
v_gene: TRBV29-1
CDR3aa: CSGRQGGTDTQYF
CDR3nt: TGCAGCGGACGACAGGGGGGCACAGATACGCAGTATTTT

abundance: NA
d_gene: NA
j_gene: TRBJ2-6
v_gene: TRBV5-4
CDR3aa: CASSVDGSSGANVLTF
CDR3nt: TGTGCCAGCAGTGTGGACGGGAGCTCTGGGGCCAACGTCCTGACTTTC

abundance: NA
d_gene: TRBD1
j_gene: TRBJ1-5
v_gene: TRBV6-2/TRBV6-3
CDR3aa: CASSGTGGYQPQHF
CDR3nt: TGTGCCAGCAGTGGGACAGGGGGATATCAGCCCCAGCATTTT

abundance: NA
d_gene: NA
j_gene: TRBJ1-6
v_gene: TRBV4-1
CDR3aa: CASSQRPQGQNSPLHF
CDR3nt: TGCGCCAGCAGCCAGAGGCCCCAGGGTCAGAATTCACCCCTCCACTTT

abundance: NA
d_gene: NA
j_gene: TRBJ2-3
v_gene: TRBV6-5
CDR3aa: CASNRPGADTQYF
CDR3nt: TGTGCCAGCAATCGGCCGGGGGCAGATACGCAGTATTTT

abundance: once
d_gene: NA
j_gene: TRBJ2-7
v_gene: TRBV2
CDR3aa: CASSTTNEQYF
CDR3nt: TGTGCCAGCAGTACAACAAACGAGCAGTACTTC